Listed here are 7 T cell receptor beta chains from one sample, sequenced in a study of blood T cell repertoires in COVID-19 (dated by TCRdb to about 2020). Library preparation used the immunoSEQ multiplex PCR assay. TCRdb's version of the immuneACCESS table is confined to in-frame rearrangements and falls short of the full clone set. An unresolved V gene accounts for under half of the shortfall where checked; the remainder is of unknown origin. The sample contains about 180,000 clones, 81% of them found a single time. About 10% of the sample goes to the ten largest clones. Sequencing was done on a sample of peripheral blood. The receptors come from a woman of 80 years or more with COVID-19, enrolled during active disease.

The chain recombines TRBV5-8 with TRBJ2-2; D not certain. Per germline, CDR1 SGHTS and CDR2 YDEGEE. The CDR3 has 15 residues. Trimming took off 2 bases at V and 6 bases at J, with 14 bases between the two ends. The CDR3 coding sequence is TGTGCCAGCAGCTTCCTTAGCCGCACGCCCGGGGAGCTGTTTTTT. This gives the protein CASSFLSRTPGELFF.

This chain uses TRBV5-6 with TRBJ1-1; the match to TRBD1 covers 7 bases. From germline, CDR1 is SGHDT and CDR2 YYEEEE. V was clipped by 1 base and J by 11 bases; unmatched bases: 11. The CDR3 has 14 residues. CDR3 nucleotides: TGTGCCAGCAGCTTGTCGGCAGGGGGGCTTAGCGCTTTCTTT. It specifies CASSLSAGGLSAFF.

V and J are TRBV6-2 or TRBV6-3 and TRBJ2-2, with 10 bases fitting TRBD2. Germline trimming cut 4 bases from V and 3 bases from J; bases unmatched to any gene: 2. This CDR3 is built from 15 residues. CDR1 and CDR2 from the germline V gene are MNHEY and SVGEGT. In DNA form, the CDR3 reads TGTGCCAGCAGTTCACTAGCGGGGTACACCGGGGAGCTGTTTTTT. This gives the protein CASSSLAGYTGELFF.

Here the CDR3 DNA reads TGTGCCAGCAGTTCCTCCGGGACAGGGGTCCGCCGGGAGCTGTTTTTT. Protein: CASSSSGTGVRRELFF. This chain connects TRBV28 to TRBJ2-2, with TRBD1 matching over 10 bases. CDR1 is MDHEN, CDR2 SYDVKM, per germline. This CDR3 spans 16 amino acids. The V segment lost 4 bases and the J segment 9 bases; nucleotides outside the gene matches: 11.

CDR3 sequence: CASSEVDSWSSYNSPLHF. CDR3 in DNA: TGTGCCAGCAGTGAAGTGGACAGCTGGAGCTCCTATAATTCACCCCTCCACTTT. The gene calls are TRBV6-1 and TRBJ1-6; the D gene is possibly TRBD1 (6 bases). The V gene lost 1 base and the J gene lost 0 bases, with 13 bases spanning the gap. Germline assignment: CDR1 MNHNS and CDR2 SASEGT. CDR3 length: 18 residues.

J is TRBJ2-1 and V is TRBV2; 7 bases are shared with TRBD2. Trimming at V came to 5 bases and at J to 4 bases, leaving 5 bases not matched to a gene. The germline V gene encodes CDR1 SNHLY and CDR2 FYNNEI. The CDR3 is made up of 14 amino acids. CDR3: CASSFLADYNEQFF. Written as DNA, the CDR3 is TGTGCCAGCAGTTTCCTAGCGGATTACAATGAGCAGTTCTTC. Combining the CDR3 with reference TRBV2 and TRBJ2-1 gives the whole variable domain EPEVTQTPSHQVTQMGQEVILRCVPISNHLYFYWYRQILGQKVEFLVSFYNNEISEKSEIFDDQFSVERPDGSNFTLKIRSTKLEDSAMYFCASSFLADYNEQFFGPGTRLTVL.

This rearrangement joins TRBV24-1 to TRBJ2-2, with 8 bases aligning to TRBD1. From germline, CDR1 is KGHDR and CDR2 SFDVKD. This CDR3 comprises 17 residues. V trimming: 4 bases; J trimming: 2 bases; junction bases outside the gene matches: 8. The CDR3, as DNA: TGTGCCACCAGTGAAAGGAGGACAGGGCTCAACACCGGGGAGCTGTTTTTT. As protein: CATSERRTGLNTGELFF.